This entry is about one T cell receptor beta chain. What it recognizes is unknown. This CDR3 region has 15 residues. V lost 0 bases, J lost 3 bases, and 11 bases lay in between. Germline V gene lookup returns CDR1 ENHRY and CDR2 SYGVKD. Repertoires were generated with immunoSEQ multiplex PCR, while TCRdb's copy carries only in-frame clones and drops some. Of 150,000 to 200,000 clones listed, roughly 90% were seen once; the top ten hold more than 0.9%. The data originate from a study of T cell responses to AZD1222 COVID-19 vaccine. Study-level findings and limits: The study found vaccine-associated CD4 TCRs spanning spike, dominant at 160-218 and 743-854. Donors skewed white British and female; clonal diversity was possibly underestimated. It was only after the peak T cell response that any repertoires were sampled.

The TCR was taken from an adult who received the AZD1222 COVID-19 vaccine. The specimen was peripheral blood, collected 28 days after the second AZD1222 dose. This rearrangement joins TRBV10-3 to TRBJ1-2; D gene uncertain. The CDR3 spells CAISESSKGDYGYTF. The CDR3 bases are TGTGCCATCAGTGAGTCGAGTAAGGGTGACTATGGCTACACCTTC.